These T cell receptor beta chains were read from a single sample in a study of Graves' ophthalmopathy and Graves' hyperthyroidism. MiXCR, run by TCRdb on the multiplex PCR reads, gives a single entry per CDR3 protein. The repertoire includes 450,000 to 600,000 distinct CDR3 sequences, roughly 40% of them detected once, and around 4.6% sits in the top ten. What was sequenced was peripheral blood or thyroid tissue (not recorded which). The receptors were gathered from an adult man with Graves' hyperthyroidism. The CDR3 runs from the conserved cysteine through the conserved F or W. The order of the fields is CDR3 protein, CDR3 DNA, V gene, clone size, D gene, J gene, CDR3 length. The D gene is left open where the match is weak. Clone size is stated in some rows and not others, as once, few, many or a class when expanded.

CSRPGQNYGYTF | TGCAGCAGACCTGGACAGAACTATGGCTACACCTTC | TRBV29-1 | . | . | TRBJ1-2 | 12
CASTRTGLSEQYF | TGTGCCAGCACCCGTACAGGGCTCAGCGAGCAGTACTTC | TRBV10-3 | few | . | TRBJ2-7 | 13
CASNASGKKGETQYF | TGTGCCAGCAACGCTAGCGGGAAGAAAGGAGAGACCCAGTACTTC | TRBV9 | . | TRBD2 | TRBJ2-5 | 15
CASSPHRDSYEQYF | TGTGCCAGCAGCCCCCACCGGGATTCCTACGAGCAGTACTTC | TRBV7-2 | few | . | TRBJ2-7 | 14
CASSLLAGRTDTQYF | TGTGCCAGCAGCTTATTGGCGGGAAGGACAGATACGCAGTATTTT | TRBV7-9 | few | . | TRBJ2-3 | 15
CSPGHTEKLFF | TGCAGCCCCGGACATACGGAAAAACTGTTTTTT | TRBV29-1 | many | . | TRBJ1-4 | 11
CAWSAGHLYEQYF | TGTGCCTGGAGTGCTGGGCACCTCTACGAGCAGTACTTC | TRBV30 | few | . | TRBJ2-7 | 13
CATSETGDRVPHNEQFF | TGTGCCACCAGTGAGACCGGGGACAGGGTCCCCCACAATGAGCAGTTCTTC | TRBV24-1 | . | TRBD1 | TRBJ2-1 | 17
CASSVGQNYEQYF | TGTGCCAGCAGCGTGGGACAGAACTACGAGCAGTACTTC | TRBV7-8 | many | TRBD1 | TRBJ2-7 | 13
CASSLVVYQETQYF | TGTGCCAGCAGCTTAGTGGTGTACCAAGAGACCCAGTACTTC | TRBV7-9 | many | . | TRBJ2-5 | 14
CASSWTARGPTTNEKLFF | TGCGCCAGCAGCTGGACAGCGCGGGGCCCAACAACTAATGAAAAACTGTTTTTT | TRBV5-1 | once | . | TRBJ1-4 | 18
CASSVWGDSNQPQHF | TGTGCCAGCAGCGTATGGGGCGATAGCAATCAGCCCCAGCATTTT | TRBV9 | many | . | TRBJ1-5 | 15
CASSPTMSGNTIYF | TGTGCCAGCAGCCCGACTATGTCTGGAAACACCATATATTTT | TRBV7-9 | few | . | TRBJ1-3 | 14
CASSIDLGQGLNYGYTF | TGTGCCAGTAGTATAGATCTCGGACAGGGGCTTAACTATGGCTACACCTTC | TRBV19 | few | TRBD1 | TRBJ1-2 | 17
CATSDTGTSVTGELFF | TGTGCCACCAGTGACACCGGGACTAGCGTCACCGGGGAGCTGTTTTTT | TRBV24-1 | . | TRBD2 | TRBJ2-2 | 16
CASDNQGGLSGNTIYF | TGTGCCAGCGACAACCAAGGAGGCCTGTCTGGAAACACCATATATTTT | TRBV2 | . | . | TRBJ1-3 | 16
CASSPASGRAANEKLFF | TGTGCCAGCAGCCCCGCTAGCGGGAGGGCGGCTAATGAAAAACTGTTTTTT | TRBV7-9 | . | . | TRBJ1-4 | 17
CATGHYNEQFF | TGTGCCACTGGACATTACAATGAGCAGTTCTTC | TRBV7-2 | . | . | TRBJ2-1 | 11
CASSDRDRGDSNAEAFF | TGTGCCAGCAGTGACAGGGACAGGGGAGATTCGAACGCTGAAGCTTTCTTT | TRBV6-5 | . | TRBD1 | TRBJ1-1 | 17
CASSLSAGQTQYF | TGTGCCAGCAGTTTATCTGCGGGACAAACCCAGTACTTC | TRBV28 | many | . | TRBJ2-5 | 13
CSVDSGKGTYEQYF | TGCAGCGTTGATTCCGGGAAGGGAACCTACGAGCAGTACTTC | TRBV29-1 | many | . | TRBJ2-7 | 14
CASTADAGPYSPLHF | TGTGCCAGCACCGCGGACGCAGGTCCGTATTCACCCCTCCACTTT | TRBV7-2 | . | . | TRBJ1-6 | 15
CSAPDRANTGELFF | TGCAGTGCCCCGGACAGGGCGAACACCGGGGAGCTGTTTTTT | TRBV20-1 | many | TRBD1 | TRBJ2-2 | 14
CASTMGQESRQYF | TGTGCCAGCACCATGGGTCAAGAGTCGCGACAGTACTTC | TRBV28 | few | . | TRBJ2-7 | 13
CSVPTGGATEAFF | TGCAGCGTCCCCACAGGGGGTGCTACTGAAGCTTTCTTT | TRBV29-1 | many | TRBD1 | TRBJ1-1 | 13
CASSLDQVSSYEQYF | TGTGCCAGCAGCTTAGATCAGGTTAGCTCCTACGAGCAGTACTTC | TRBV7-2 | few | . | TRBJ2-7 | 15
CASSIERGQGNTGELFF | TGTGCCAGTAGTATAGAGCGCGGACAGGGTAACACCGGGGAGCTGTTTTTT | TRBV19 | few | TRBD1 | TRBJ2-2 | 17
CSASTAATNEKLFF | TGCAGTGCTAGTACAGCTGCAACTAATGAAAAACTGTTTTTT | TRBV20-1 | many | . | TRBJ1-4 | 14
CATSGTAAQETQYF | TGTGCCACCAGTGGGACAGCGGCCCAAGAGACCCAGTACTTC | TRBV24-1 | . | . | TRBJ2-5 | 14
CASSGLTGGRYGYTF | TGTGCCAGCAGCGGTCTGACAGGGGGCCGCTATGGCTACACCTTC | TRBV9 | many | TRBD1 | TRBJ1-2 | 15
CASRAGGQETQYF | TGTGCCAGTCGAGCGGGGGGGCAAGAGACCCAGTACTTC | TRBV7-9 | many | TRBD2 | TRBJ2-5 | 13
CASSERRDKNTGELFF | TGTGCCAGCAGTGAACGCCGGGACAAGAACACCGGGGAGCTGTTTTTT | TRBV25-1 | many | . | TRBJ2-2 | 16
CATGQGNTGELFF | TGTGCCACCGGACAGGGGAACACCGGGGAGCTGTTTTTT | TRBV28 | few | TRBD1 | TRBJ2-2 | 13
CASSSRTGSGNQPQHF | TGTGCCAGCAGCTCGAGGACAGGGTCGGGAAATCAGCCCCAGCATTTT | TRBV7-8 | few | TRBD1 | TRBJ1-5 | 16
CASSIYLCSVLKGETQYF | . | TRBV7-9 | . | . | TRBJ2-5 | 18
CASSDPPGQGGYGEKLFF | TGTGCCAGTAGTGACCCTCCGGGACAGGGGGGTTACGGTGAAAAACTGTTTTTT | TRBV19 | . | TRBD1 | TRBJ1-4 | 18
CASSLRVYRDRVRPTEAFF | TGTGCCAGCAGTTTGCGGGTCTATCGGGACAGGGTTAGACCCACTGAAGCTTTCTTT | TRBV6-5 | few | TRBD1 | TRBJ1-1 | 19
CASGKAGGSYEQYF | TGTGCCAGCGGAAAAGCAGGGGGGTCCTACGAGCAGTACTTC | TRBV27 | . | . | TRBJ2-7 | 14
CSVAGQGLSNTEAFF | TGCAGCGTTGCGGGACAGGGGCTATCGAACACTGAAGCTTTCTTT | TRBV29-1 | . | TRBD1 | TRBJ1-1 | 15
CASSIGGLPDTQYF | TGCGCCAGCAGTATTGGGGGATTGCCAGATACGCAGTATTTT | TRBV10-2 | few | . | TRBJ2-3 | 14